The T cell receptor (beta chain) under discussion was sequenced for a study of T-cell reconstitution after alpha-beta-depleted transplantation in children. Germline CDR1 and CDR2: DFQATT and SNEGSKA (reference sequence). V was shortened by 1 base and J by 7 bases, with 12 bases between the two germline ends. This CDR3 contains 13 residues. This sample's TCRbeta library carried unique molecular identifier barcodes. One entry per CDR3 protein, called by TCRdb with MiXCR from the PCR reads. The sample includes about 610,000 distinct CDR3 sequences, about 10% of them seen just once. This clonotype was picked up many times.

The TCR comes from a human donor who donated a stem cell graft to a child with acute myeloid leukemia. The sequenced sample was PBMCs from the stem cell graft donor, obtained from the stem cell graft. The V and J genes are TRBV20-1 and TRBJ2-3, with D possibly being TRBD2 (5 bases). In DNA form, the CDR3 reads TGCAGTGCTAGAGGACTACTCACTAATACGCAGTATTTT. As protein: CSARGLLTNTQYF.